This T cell receptor beta chain was sequenced for a study of cytotoxic CD8 clonotypes in ibrutinib-treated CLL. Findings of the study overall: Increased clonality at ibrutinib response gave way to a return toward baseline at progression.

Notes on this clone: Its antigen is currently unknown.

Germline V gene lookup returns CDR1 MNHEY and CDR2 SMNVEV (reference sequence). The CDR3 spans 14 residues. V was cut by 6 bases and J by 2 bases, with 14 bases left in between. The table came from immunoSEQ multiplex PCR; TCRdb's copy has only in-frame clones and leaves some out. The profile shows fewer than 70,000 clones, less than 75% of them singletons. This TCR came from a human donor with chronic lymphocytic leukemia. The gene calls are TRBV27 and TRBJ2-7, with D uncertain. The material sequenced was PBMCs, taken after 12 months of ibrutinib treatment. Written as DNA, the CDR3 is TGTGCCAGCAGGTTTAGCATCTATACCTACGAGCAGTACTTC. As protein: CASRFSIYTYEQYF.